Below, 16 T cell receptor beta chains from the same sample are listed, as sequenced in a study of shared clonotypes between healthy human individuals. Only in-frame clones appear in the TCRdb table, and some are missing; sequencing was by immunoSEQ multiplex PCR. Of about 2.4 million clones listed, approximately 93% are singletons. Sequencing was done on a sample of naive CD4+ T cells from PBMCs. Subset specified: CD45RA+ positively selected. These receptor sequences come from a man between 18 and 29 years old in good health. Some clones in this sample may be carry-over from other donors' samples.

V and J are TRBV27 and TRBJ2-7; 12 positions agree with TRBD2. This CDR3 has 18 amino acids. V dropped 4 bases and J dropped 2; count of bases not matched to a gene: 12. The V gene's germline CDR1 is MNHEY and CDR2 SMNVEV (reference sequence). In DNA, the CDR3 is TGTGCCAGCAGTTCTCGACCAACCCGACTAGCGGGGGCCTACGAGCAGTACTTC. This codes for CASSSRPTRLAGAYEQYF.

Concerning this clone: This specimen includes other DNA sequences encoding the same CDR3. This chain joins TRBV30 and TRBJ1-4; no reliable D call. CDR3 length: 11 amino acids. V was trimmed by 1 base and J by 8 bases, leaving 5 bases between them. The V gene's germline CDR1 is GTSNPN and CDR2 SVGIG (reference sequence). For the CDR3, the DNA is TGTGCCTGGAGTGGCAGGGAAAAACTGTTTTTT. It encodes CAWSGREKLFF.

This clone was detected once. V gene TRBV28 combines with J gene TRBJ2-2; perhaps TRBD1 as D (5 bases). The CDR3 totals 14 residues. The V end was cut by 6 bases, the J end by 3 bases, with 11 bases between. CDR1 is MDHEN and CDR2 is SYDVKM in the germline V gene. CDR3 bases: TGTGCCAGCAGGAGAACAGGTGACACCGGGGAGCTGTTTTTT. Translating gives CASRRTGDTGELFF.

The chain uses TRBV5-4 and TRBJ1-3, with 10 positions matching TRBD1. CDR1 is SGHNT and CDR2 is YYREEE in the germline V gene (reference sequence). The junction had 7 bases not matched to a gene; V was cut back by 3 bases and J by 4 bases. The CDR3 loop spans 16 amino acids. The CDR3 spells CASSSRTGGSGNTIYF. DNA for the CDR3: TGTGCCAGCAGCTCGAGGACAGGGGGGTCGGGAAACACCATATATTTT.

The gene calls are TRBV14 and TRBJ2-4; D perhaps matches TRBD1 (6 bases). Germline V gene lookup returns CDR1 SGHDN and CDR2 FVKESK. V lost 0 bases, J lost 11 bases, and 8 bases lay in between. The CDR3 loop spans 12 amino acids. The CDR3, as DNA: TGTGCCAGCAGCCAAGACAAGGGGGTTCAGTACTTC. Translated, it gives CASSQDKGVQYF.

A single count supports this clone. This chain connects TRBV7-2 to TRBJ2-3, with D unresolved. From germline, CDR1 is SGHTA and CDR2 FQGNSA. V was pared by 5 bases and J by 0 bases, with 12 bases between. CDR3 size: 15 residues. The CDR3, as DNA: TGTGCCAGCAGCCGATGGGTGTCTAGCACAGATACGCAGTATTTT. Protein sequence: CASSRWVSSTDTQYF.

This chain joins TRBV14 and TRBJ1-5, with 8 nucleotides matching TRBD1. This CDR3 is built from 15 residues. Per the germline V gene, CDR1 is SGHDN and CDR2 is FVKESK. Germline trimming cut 1 base from V and 7 bases from J; bases unmatched to any gene: 6. CDR3 sequence: CASSQVQGAEQPQHF. CDR3 nucleotide sequence: TGTGCCAGCAGCCAAGTCCAGGGGGCAGAACAGCCCCAGCATTTT.

This sequence joins TRBV7-2 and TRBJ1-4; D unclear. The length of the CDR3 is 14 residues. V was pared by 3 bases and J by 8 bases, with 13 bases between. Germline V lookup: CDR1 SGHTA, CDR2 FQGNSA. In DNA, the CDR3 is TGTGCCAGCAGCTTTCGAGCAGGCTTAGAAAAACTGTTTTTT. Translating it yields CASSFRAGLEKLFF.

The V and J genes are TRBV9 and TRBJ2-1, with D perhaps matching TRBD2 (7 bases). With 3 bases removed from V and 4 bases from J, the gap between germline ends came to 17 bases. CDR1 and CDR2 from the germline V gene are SGDLS and YYNGEE. The CDR3 runs to 16 residues. In DNA form, the CDR3 reads TGTGCCAGCAGCGCTCCGAGGCGGGGGCGGTACAATGAGCAGTTCTTC. Residues: CASSAPRRGRYNEQFF.

A single count supports this clone. The chain couples TRBV28 to TRBJ2-5; no firm D call. Germline V gives CDR1 MDHEN, CDR2 SYDVKM. Deletions cut 3 bases from V and 2 bases from J, with 7 bases between. The CDR3 consists of 13 residues. The CDR3 nucleotides are TGTGCCAGCAGTTTGAACACTCAAGAGACCCAGTACTTC. As protein: CASSLNTQETQYF.

The V gene is TRBV19, the J gene TRBJ1-2; 9 nucleotides line up with TRBD1. V lost 5 bases and J lost 0; bases outside the gene matches: 10. Per the germline V gene, CDR1 is LNHDA and CDR2 is SQIVND (reference sequence). The CDR3 spans 17 residues. As DNA, the CDR3 is TGTGCCAGTAGTTTTTCCGGGACAGGGACTGCTAACTATGGCTACACCTTC. Translated, it gives CASSFSGTGTANYGYTF.

V and J are TRBV29-1 and TRBJ1-2; 10 nucleotides agree with TRBD1. The CDR3 is 13 amino acids. With 7 bases clipped from V and 8 bases from J, the junction kept 10 bases outside the gene matches. Germline V CDR1 and CDR2: SQVTM, ANQGSEA. CDR3 nucleotides: TGCAGCGGGAGGACAGGGGGAGTAGAAGGCTACACCTTC. Protein: CSGRTGGVEGYTF. The full variable domain, completed using reference TRBV29-1 and TRBJ1-2, is SAVISQKPSRDICQRGTSLTIQCQVDSQVTMMFWYRQQPGQSLTLIATANQGSEATYESGFVIDKFPISRPNLTFSTLTVSNMSPEDSSIYLCSGRTGGVEGYTFGSGTRLTVV.

This rearrangement joins TRBV7-6 to TRBJ2-7, with 12 bases aligning to TRBD2. With 1 base clipped from V and 7 bases from J, the junction kept 5 bases outside the gene matches. The CDR3 length is 15 residues. The germline CDR1 and CDR2 sequences are SGHVS and FNYEAQ. CDR3 amino acids: CASSLGTSGVGEQYF. CDR3 nucleotide sequence: TGTGCCAGCAGCTTAGGGACTAGCGGGGTCGGGGAGCAGTACTTC.

The V gene is TRBV18, the J gene TRBJ2-3; TRBD2 is a possible D gene (6 bases). The CDR3 has 15 residues. The V end was cut by 4 bases, the J end by 4 bases, with 15 bases between. Germline V gene data show CDR1 as KGHSH and CDR2 as LQKENI. The CDR3: CASSLTGVQSDTQYF. In DNA, the CDR3 is TGTGCCAGCTCACTCACGGGAGTACAGTCAGATACGCAGTATTTT.

This chain uses TRBV28 with TRBJ2-1; D uncertain. Germline CDR1 MDHEN, CDR2 SYDVKM. The CDR3 length is 12 residues. V shed 8 bases and J shed 9 bases, with 14 bases lying between them. CDR3 protein: CASSLGFTEQFF. The CDR3 DNA is TGTGCCAGCTCCTTGGGGTTCACTGAGCAGTTCTTC.

The chain couples TRBV28 to TRBJ2-7; 8 positions agree with TRBD1. Germline V gene data show CDR1 as MDHEN and CDR2 as SYDVKM. V lost 5 bases and J lost 5; bases outside the gene matches: 20. The CDR3 runs 18 residues. The CDR3 region is CASSLTGDFSYFVDEQYF. The CDR3 DNA follows: TGTGCCAGCAGTCTGACAGGGGATTTCAGTTATTTCGTCGACGAGCAGTACTTC.